Below, 9 T cell receptor beta chains from the same sample are listed, as sequenced in a study of blood T cell repertoires in COVID-19. The repertoire was sequenced with immunoSEQ multiplex PCR; TCRdb's copy has only in-frame clones and lacks some. The table includes approximately 250,000 clones, 86% detected once. Sequencing was carried out using peripheral blood. These receptor sequences come from a man aged 35 to 55 with active or convalescent COVID-19.

The genes are TRBV5-4 and TRBJ1-6, with D possibly being TRBD1 (5 bases). The CDR3 has 13 residues. V dropped 4 bases and J dropped 10 bases, with 12 bases sitting between them. Germline V gives CDR1 SGHNT, CDR2 YYREEE (reference sequence). The CDR3 nucleotides read TGTGCCAGCAGCCCTGGGGGGGTCTCACCCCTCCACTTT. Protein: CASSPGGVSPLHF.

The chain uses TRBV6-5 and TRBJ1-5; D ambiguous. Looked up from germline, CDR1 is MNHEY and CDR2 is SVGAGI. The V end was cut by 8 bases, the J end by 15 bases, with 17 bases between. The CDR3 is 11 residues long. The CDR3 region is CASVAGVLRHF. Written as DNA, the CDR3 is TGTGCCAGCGTGGCCGGGGTTCTCCGGCATTTT.

The gene calls are TRBV27 and TRBJ1-6; D possibly corresponds to TRBD1 (6 bases). V lost 3 bases and J 7 bases, leaving 16 bases between the germline ends. Germline V gene sequence: CDR1 MNHEY, CDR2 SMNVEV (reference sequence). CDR3 length: 16 amino acids. CDR3 nucleotide sequence: TGTGCCAGCAGTTTGGGAAACAGGGATATGAATTCACCCCTCCACTTT. This encodes CASSLGNRDMNSPLHF.

The V gene is TRBV6-1, the J gene TRBJ2-7, with 8 positions matching TRBD2. Germline-derived CDR1 and CDR2 are MNHNS and SASEGT. The CDR3 runs to 15 residues. With 2 bases clipped from V and 1 base from J, the junction kept 4 bases outside the gene matches. This CDR3 is CASSEMAGGSYEQYF. CDR3 nucleotide sequence: TGTGCCAGCAGTGAAATGGCGGGGGGATCCTACGAGCAGTACTTC.

The chain couples TRBV2 to TRBJ1-1; D perhaps matches TRBD1 (6 bases). V was shortened by 0 bases and J by 4 bases, with 9 bases between the two germline ends. The CDR3 extends over 14 amino acids. Germline V gene data show CDR1 as SNHLY and CDR2 as FYNNEI. CDR3: CASSEASGVTEAFF. CDR3 in DNA: TGTGCCAGCAGTGAAGCCTCAGGGGTCACTGAAGCTTTCTTT.

The chain employs TRBV29-1 and TRBJ2-1; D is perhaps TRBD2 (5 bases). Looked up from germline, CDR1 is SQVTM and CDR2 is ANQGSEA. Deletions cut 4 bases from V and 10 bases from J, with 11 bases between. CDR3 size: 11 residues. CDR3 DNA: TGCAGCGTTGCCCTAGCTCGGGAGCAGTTCTTC. Amino acid sequence: CSVALAREQFF.

V and J are TRBV24-1 and TRBJ2-1; 8 positions match TRBD2. Germline values: CDR1 KGHDR, CDR2 SFDVKD. The CDR3 is made up of 13 amino acids. V lost 10 bases and J lost 6; bases outside the gene matches: 7. The CDR3 here is CATGILAGNEQFF. CDR3 sequence (DNA): TGTGCCACAGGAATCCTAGCGGGCAATGAGCAGTTCTTC.

The chain couples TRBV7-9 to TRBJ2-7; D may be TRBD1 (6 bases). V was pared by 5 bases and J by 2 bases, with 16 bases between. CDR1 SEHNR and CDR2 FQNEAQ come from the germline V gene (reference sequence). The CDR3 spans 15 residues. The CDR3 DNA is TGTGCCAGCAGCCTGGGGGCAGGGACACCCTACGAGCAGTACTTC. This gives the protein CASSLGAGTPYEQYF.

The sample holds one count of this clone. V gene TRBV7-2 combines with J gene TRBJ2-3, with 10 positions matching TRBD2. CDR1 is SGHTA and CDR2 is FQGNSA in the germline V gene. The CDR3 loop spans 15 amino acids. The V segment lost 8 bases and the J segment 6 bases; nucleotides outside the gene matches: 11. CDR3 loop: CASSIQRGGHDTQYF. The DNA for the CDR3 is TGTGCCAGCTCCATCCAGCGGGGGGGCCACGATACGCAGTATTTT.